This TCR beta chain emerged from a study of Ad26.COV2.S vaccination and SARS-CoV-2 variants. On the study more broadly: Once or twice, 56 days apart, Ad26.COV2.S was delivered intramuscularly.

The study's findings and limits: Breadth of non-spike TCRs did not differ between vaccinees and placebo recipients. Breadth, reportedly substantial, characterized the spike-specific CD8+ and CD4+ T cell responses after vaccination.

Assay used: immunoSEQ multiplex PCR; TCRdb lists only in-frame clones, some missing. Of about 350,000 clones listed, about 89% are singletons. As for this clone: Its target is not known.

The CDR3 is made up of 15 amino acids. The V gene's germline CDR1 is SEHNR and CDR2 FQNEAQ (reference sequence). V lost 3 bases and J lost 3; bases outside the gene matches: 4. Documented treatment: about 20 received Ad26.COV2.S at low or high dose, single or two shots; roughly five received placebo; per-sample allocation not given. After the first vaccine or placebo injection, samples were drawn on day 63. The source was peripheral blood, collected in a trial of Ad26.COV2.S vaccine versus placebo. This sequence was found in a person aged 18-65 years who received the Ad26.COV2.S COVID-19 vaccine or a placebo. This chain connects TRBV7-9 to TRBJ2-3, with TRBD1 identical over 9 bases. CDR3 in amino acids: CASSFVGQGTDTQYF. CDR3 nucleotides: TGTGCCAGCAGCTTTGTCGGACAGGGGACAGATACGCAGTATTTT.